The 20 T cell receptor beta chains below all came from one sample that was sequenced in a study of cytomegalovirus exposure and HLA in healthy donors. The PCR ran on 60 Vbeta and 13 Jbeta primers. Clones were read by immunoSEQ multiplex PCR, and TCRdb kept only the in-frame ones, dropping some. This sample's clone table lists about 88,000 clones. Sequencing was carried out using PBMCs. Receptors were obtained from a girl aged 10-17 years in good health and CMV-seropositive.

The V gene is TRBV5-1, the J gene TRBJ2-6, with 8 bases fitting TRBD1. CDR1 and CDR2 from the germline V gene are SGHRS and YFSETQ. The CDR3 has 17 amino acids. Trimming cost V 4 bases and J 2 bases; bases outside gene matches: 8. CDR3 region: CASSPTTGQAGANVLTF. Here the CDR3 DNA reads TGCGCCAGCAGCCCCACCACGGGACAGGCTGGGGCCAACGTCCTGACTTTC.

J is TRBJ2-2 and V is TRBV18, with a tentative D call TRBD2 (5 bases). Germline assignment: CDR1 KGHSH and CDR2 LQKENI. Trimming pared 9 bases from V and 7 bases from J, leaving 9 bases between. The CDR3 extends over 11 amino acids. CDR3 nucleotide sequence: TGTGCCAGATCAAGCGGCGGGGAGCTGTTTTTT. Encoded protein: CARSSGGELFF. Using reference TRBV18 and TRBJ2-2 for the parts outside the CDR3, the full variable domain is NAGVMQNPRHLVRRRGQEARLRCSPMKGHSHVYWYRQLPEEGLKFMVYLQKENIIDESGMPKERFSAEFPKEGPSILRIQQVVRGDSAAYFCARSSGGELFFGEGSRLTVL.

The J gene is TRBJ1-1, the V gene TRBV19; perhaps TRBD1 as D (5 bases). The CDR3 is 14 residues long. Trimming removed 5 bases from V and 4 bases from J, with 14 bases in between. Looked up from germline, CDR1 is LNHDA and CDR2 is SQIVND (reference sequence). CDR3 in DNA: TGTGCCAGTAGTTTAACCCGGGGGAGCACTGAAGCTTTCTTT. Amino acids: CASSLTRGSTEAFF.

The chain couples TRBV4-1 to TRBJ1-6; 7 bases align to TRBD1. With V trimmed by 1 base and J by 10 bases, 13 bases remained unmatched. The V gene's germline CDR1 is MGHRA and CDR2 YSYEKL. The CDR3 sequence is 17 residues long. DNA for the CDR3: TGCGCCAGCAGCCAAGTAATGGAGCAGGGGGTAAAATCACCCCTCCACTTT. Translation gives CASSQVMEQGVKSPLHF.

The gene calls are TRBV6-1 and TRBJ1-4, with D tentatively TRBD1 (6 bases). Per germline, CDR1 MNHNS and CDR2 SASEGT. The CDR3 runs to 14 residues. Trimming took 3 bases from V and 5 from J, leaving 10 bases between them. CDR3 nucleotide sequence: TGTGCCAGCAGTGACGGGGGGGGCAATGAAAAACTGTTTTTT. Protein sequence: CASSDGGGNEKLFF.

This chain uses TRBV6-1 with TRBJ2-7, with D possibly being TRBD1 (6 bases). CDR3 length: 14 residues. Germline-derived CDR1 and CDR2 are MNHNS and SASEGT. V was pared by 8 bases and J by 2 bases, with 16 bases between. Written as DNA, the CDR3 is TGTGCCAGCGTAAACAGGGAAACTACCTACGAGCAGTACGTC. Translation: CASVNRETTYEQYV.

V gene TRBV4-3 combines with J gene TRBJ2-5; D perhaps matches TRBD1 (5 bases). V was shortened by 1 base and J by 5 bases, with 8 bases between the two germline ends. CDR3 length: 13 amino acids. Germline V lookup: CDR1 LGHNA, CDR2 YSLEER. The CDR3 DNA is TGCGCCAGCAGCCAAGGCTCAGGGGAGACCCAGTACTTC. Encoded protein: CASSQGSGETQYF.

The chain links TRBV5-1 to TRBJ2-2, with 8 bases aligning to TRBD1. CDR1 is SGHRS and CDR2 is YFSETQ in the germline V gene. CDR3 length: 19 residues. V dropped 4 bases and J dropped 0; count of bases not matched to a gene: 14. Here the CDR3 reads CASSTYQGASFSNTGELFF. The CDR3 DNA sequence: TGCGCCAGCAGCACTTATCAGGGGGCTTCATTCTCGAACACCGGGGAGCTGTTTTTT. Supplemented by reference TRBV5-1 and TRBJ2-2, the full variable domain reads KAGVTQTPRYLIKTRGQQVTLSCSPISGHRSVSWYQQTPGQGLQFLFEYFSETQRNKGNFPGRFSGRQFSNSRSEMNVSTLELGDSALYLCASSTYQGASFSNTGELFFGEGSRLTVL.

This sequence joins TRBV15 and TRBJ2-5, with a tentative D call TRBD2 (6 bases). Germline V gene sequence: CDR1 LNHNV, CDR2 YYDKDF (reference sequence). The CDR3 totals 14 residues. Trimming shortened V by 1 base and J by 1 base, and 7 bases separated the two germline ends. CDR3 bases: TGTGCCACCAGCAGAGGGGGGGTCCAAGAGACCCAGTACTTC. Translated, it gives CATSRGGVQETQYF.

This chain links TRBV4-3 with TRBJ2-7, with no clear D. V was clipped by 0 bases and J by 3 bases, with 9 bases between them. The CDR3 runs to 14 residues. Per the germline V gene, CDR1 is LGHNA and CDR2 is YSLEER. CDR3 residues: CASSQDYGFYEQYF. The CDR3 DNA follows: TGCGCCAGCAGCCAAGATTACGGGTTCTACGAGCAGTACTTC.

The CDR3 reads CASSSGGIAEAFF. DNA of the CDR3: TGTGCCAGCAGCTCAGGGGGGATTGCTGAAGCTTTCTTT. V usage is TRBV11-2 and J usage is TRBJ1-1, with 7 bases aligning to TRBD1. Germline V CDR1 and CDR2: SGHAT, FQNNGV. This CDR3 comprises 13 residues. Trimming removed 4 bases from V and 6 bases from J; junction bases left unmatched: 5.

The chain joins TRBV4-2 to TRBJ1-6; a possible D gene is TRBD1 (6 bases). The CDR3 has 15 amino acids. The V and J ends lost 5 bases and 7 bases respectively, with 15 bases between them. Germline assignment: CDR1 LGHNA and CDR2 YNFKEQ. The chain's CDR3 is CASSSRQVENSPLHF. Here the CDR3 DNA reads TGTGCCAGCAGCTCAAGACAGGTAGAAAATTCACCCCTCCACTTT.

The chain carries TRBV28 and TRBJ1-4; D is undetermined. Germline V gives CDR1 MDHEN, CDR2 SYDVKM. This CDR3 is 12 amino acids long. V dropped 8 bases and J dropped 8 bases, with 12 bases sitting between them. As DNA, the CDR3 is TGTGCCAGCGGTCGAGGTGGAGAAAAACTGTTTTTT. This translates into CASGRGGEKLFF.

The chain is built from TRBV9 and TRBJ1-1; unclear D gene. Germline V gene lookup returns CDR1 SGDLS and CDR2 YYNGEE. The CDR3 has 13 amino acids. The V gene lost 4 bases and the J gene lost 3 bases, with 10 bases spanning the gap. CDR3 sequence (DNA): TGTGCCAGCAGCTCAAACACCTACACTGAAGCTTTCTTT. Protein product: CASSSNTYTEAFF.

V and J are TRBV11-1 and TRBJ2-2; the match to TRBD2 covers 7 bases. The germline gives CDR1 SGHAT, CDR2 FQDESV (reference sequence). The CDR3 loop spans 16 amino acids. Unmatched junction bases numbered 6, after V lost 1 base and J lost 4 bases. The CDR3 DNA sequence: TGTGCCAGCAGCTTAGTGAGCGGGACCCGCACCGGGGAGCTGTTTTTT. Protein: CASSLVSGTRTGELFF.

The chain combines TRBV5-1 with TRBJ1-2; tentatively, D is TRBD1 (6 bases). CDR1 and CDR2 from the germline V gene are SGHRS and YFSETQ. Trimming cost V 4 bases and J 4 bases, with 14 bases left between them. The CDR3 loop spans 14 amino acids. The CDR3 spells CASSPEGGSYGYTF. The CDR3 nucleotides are TGCGCCAGCAGCCCTGAAGGGGGATCCTATGGCTACACCTTC.

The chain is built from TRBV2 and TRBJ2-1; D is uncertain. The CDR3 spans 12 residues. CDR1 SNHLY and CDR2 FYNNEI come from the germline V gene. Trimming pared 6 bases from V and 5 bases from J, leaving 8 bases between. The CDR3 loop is CASRFGNNEQFF. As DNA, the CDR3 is TGTGCCAGCAGGTTTGGCAACAATGAGCAGTTCTTC. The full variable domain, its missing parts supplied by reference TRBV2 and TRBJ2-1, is EPEVTQTPSHQVTQMGQEVILRCVPISNHLYFYWYRQILGQKVEFLVSFYNNEISEKSEIFDDQFSVERPDGSNFTLKIRSTKLEDSAMYFCASRFGNNEQFFGPGTRLTVL.

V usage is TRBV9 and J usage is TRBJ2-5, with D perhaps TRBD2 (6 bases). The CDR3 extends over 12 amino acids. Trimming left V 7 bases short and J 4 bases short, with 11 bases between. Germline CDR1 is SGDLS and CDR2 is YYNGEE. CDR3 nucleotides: TGTGCCAGCTCGAGGCGGGGAGAGACCCAGTACTTC. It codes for CASSRRGETQYF.

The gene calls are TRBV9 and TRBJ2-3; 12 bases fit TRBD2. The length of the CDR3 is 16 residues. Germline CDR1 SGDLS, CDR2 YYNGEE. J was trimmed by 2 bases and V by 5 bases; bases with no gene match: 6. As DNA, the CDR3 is TGTGCCAGCAGTGGACTAGCGGGGACAAACACAGATACGCAGTATTTT. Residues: CASSGLAGTNTDTQYF.

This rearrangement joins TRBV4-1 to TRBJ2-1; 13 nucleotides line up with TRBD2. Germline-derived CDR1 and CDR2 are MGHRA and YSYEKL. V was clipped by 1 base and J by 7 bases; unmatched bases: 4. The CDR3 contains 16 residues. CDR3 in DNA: TGCGCCAGCAGCCAAGTGGGACTAGCGGGGAGGAATGAGCAGTTCTTC. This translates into CASSQVGLAGRNEQFF.